Below are 31 T cell receptor beta chains sequenced from a single sample in a study of PD-1 blockade in classical Hodgkin lymphoma. Here immunoSEQ multiplex PCR was the method, and the copy in TCRdb shows in-frame clones only, minus some. The sample holds tens of thousands of clones, under 95% seen once. Autologous stem cell transplantation was followed by relapse in every patient, and brentuximab vedotin exposure varied. This material consisted of peripheral blood mononuclear cells (PBMCs), taken at baseline. These receptor sequences come from a human donor with classical Hodgkin lymphoma.

V and J are TRBV12-5 and TRBJ2-7, with D hard to call. V was clipped by 0 bases and J by 5 bases, with 11 bases between them. CDR1 LGHNT and CDR2 FRNRAP come from the germline V gene. This CDR3 is built from 14 residues. The CDR3 here is CASGLVGFGHEQYF. DNA of the CDR3: TGTGCTAGTGGTTTGGTAGGGTTTGGGCACGAGCAGTACTTC.

V usage is TRBV27 and J usage is TRBJ2-3, with D maybe TRBD1 (5 bases). This CDR3 contains 16 residues. Germline loops: CDR1 MNHEY, CDR2 SMNVEV (reference sequence). V lost 2 bases and J 2 bases, leaving 14 bases between the germline ends. Written as DNA, the CDR3 is TGTGCCAGCAGTTTAGAGGTCGGACAACTCACAGATACGCAGTATTTT. Translated, it gives CASSLEVGQLTDTQYF.

V and J are TRBV7-6 and TRBJ2-5; D is ambiguous. V lost 2 bases and J lost 1, with 14 bases in between. CDR3 length: 16 amino acids. Germline assignment: CDR1 SGHVS and CDR2 FNYEAQ. The CDR3 DNA reads TGTGCCAGCAGCTTAACCCCCGGCTCGGCCCAAGAGACCCAGTACTTC. The encoded protein is CASSLTPGSAQETQYF.

V gene TRBV5-1 combines with J gene TRBJ2-1; D unresolved. Trimming removed 0 bases at V and 2 bases at J, with 12 bases between. The length of the CDR3 is 16 residues. CDR1 is SGHRS and CDR2 is YFSETQ in the germline V gene. CDR3 region: CASSLAPMSPYNEQFF. The CDR3 bases are TGCGCCAGCAGCTTGGCCCCAATGTCCCCCTACAATGAGCAGTTCTTC.

V gene TRBV7-9 combines with J gene TRBJ1-6; D is unresolved. CDR1 is SEHNR, CDR2 FQNEAQ, per germline (reference sequence). The V gene lost 5 bases and the J gene lost 8 bases, with 10 bases spanning the gap. CDR3 size: 13 residues. As DNA, the CDR3 is TGTGCCAGCAGCCCGGTGATGGATTCACCCCTCCACTTT. Translating gives CASSPVMDSPLHF.

The chain carries TRBV7-2 and TRBJ2-7; 7 nucleotides line up with TRBD2. Germline assignment: CDR1 SGHTA and CDR2 FQGNSA. V shed 2 bases, J shed 2 bases, and the junction held 12 bases outside the gene matches. The CDR3 is made up of 17 amino acids. The CDR3 sequence: CASSLFAARSGTYEQYF. CDR3 sequence (DNA): TGTGCCAGCAGCTTATTTGCCGCCCGAAGCGGGACCTACGAGCAGTACTTC.

This clone was seen just once. The chain uses TRBV6-5 and TRBJ1-5; TRBD1 is a possible D gene (6 bases). The CDR3 has 15 residues. The ends were cut back, 5 bases at V and 4 bases at J, with 15 bases in the middle. Germline-derived CDR1 and CDR2 are MNHEY and SVGAGI. The CDR3 region has the DNA TGTGCCAGCAGTATGACAGGCGCGGATAATCAGCCCCAGCATTTT. It codes for CASSMTGADNQPQHF.

This chain uses TRBV7-9 with TRBJ1-4; a possible D gene is TRBD1 (6 bases). With 8 bases removed from V and 7 bases from J, the gap between germline ends came to 14 bases. CDR1 is SEHNR, CDR2 FQNEAQ, per germline (reference sequence). The CDR3 is made up of 13 amino acids. Here the CDR3 DNA reads TGTGCCAGCCGCCGGGACATAGGTGAAAAACTGTTTTTT. It encodes CASRRDIGEKLFF.

The rearrangement uses TRBV6-5 and TRBJ2-2, with 10 nucleotides matching TRBD1. Trimming at V came to 0 bases and at J to 4 bases, leaving 2 bases not matched to a gene. Germline V gives CDR1 MNHEY, CDR2 SVGAGI. The CDR3 spans 16 residues. CDR3: CASSYSRTGGTGELFF. The CDR3 coding sequence is TGTGCCAGCAGTTACTCGCGGACAGGGGGCACCGGGGAGCTGTTTTTT.

The J gene is TRBJ2-7, the V gene TRBV5-1, with 7 bases aligning to TRBD2. From germline, CDR1 is SGHRS and CDR2 YFSETQ. This CDR3 is 14 amino acids long. V lost 1 base and J lost 2; bases outside the gene matches: 3. CDR3 sequence (DNA): TGCGCCAGCAGCTTGAGTGCGGGGGCCTACGAGCAGTACTTC. This gives the protein CASSLSAGAYEQYF. The full variable domain, completed using reference TRBV5-1 and TRBJ2-7, is KAGVTQTPRYLIKTRGQQVTLSCSPISGHRSVSWYQQTPGQGLQFLFEYFSETQRNKGNFPGRFSGRQFSNSRSEMNVSTLELGDSALYLCASSLSAGAYEQYFGPGTRLTVT.

J is TRBJ2-1 and V is TRBV25-1, with 10 bases matching TRBD1. The CDR3 length is 15 residues. Trimming cost V 6 bases and J 7 bases; bases outside gene matches: 9. Germline V gene lookup returns CDR1 MGHDK and CDR2 SYGVNS. CDR3 coding DNA: TGTGCCAGCAGCAGTCCCGGGACAGGGGTGAATGAGCAGTTCTTC. Translating it yields CASSSPGTGVNEQFF.

The chain couples TRBV27 to TRBJ2-5; D remains ambiguous. The CDR3 totals 15 residues. V was clipped by 3 bases and J by 1 base, with 12 bases between them. CDR1 is MNHEY and CDR2 is SMNVEV in the germline V gene (reference sequence). The CDR3 DNA reads as TGTGCCAGCAGTTTTTATAAGGGTCCCCAAGAGACCCAGTACTTC. As protein: CASSFYKGPQETQYF.

J is TRBJ2-4 and V is TRBV27, with 9 bases aligning to TRBD1. This CDR3 contains 20 residues. From germline, CDR1 is MNHEY and CDR2 SMNVEV (reference sequence). J lost 1 base, V lost 9 bases, and 22 bases had no gene match. The CDR3 DNA reads TGTGCCAGTCCGTGGGAATTTCCACAGGGGGCGAGGGGGGCCAAAAACATTCAGTACTTC. Encoded protein: CASPWEFPQGARGAKNIQYF.

This clone appeared a single time. The chain combines TRBV7-8 with TRBJ1-2; TRBD1 might be the D (5 bases). Between the trimmed V and J ends, which lost 5 bases and 3 bases, there was a span of 16 bases. The CDR3 runs to 15 residues. CDR1 is SGHVS and CDR2 is FQNEAQ in the germline V gene. The CDR3 DNA follows: TGTGCCAGCAGCCTTTCGGCCGGGGCATACTATGGCTACACCTTC. As protein: CASSLSAGAYYGYTF.

V and J are TRBV6-6 and TRBJ2-7; 10 nucleotides align to TRBD1. CDR1 is MNHNY and CDR2 is SVGAGI in the germline V gene (reference sequence). V lost 5 bases, J lost 6 bases, and 7 bases stayed unmatched. The CDR3 length is 14 residues. CDR3 in DNA: TGTGCCAGCAGTGCCGACAGGGGGCCTCCCGAGCAGTACTTC. This gives the protein CASSADRGPPEQYF.

This chain joins TRBV18 and TRBJ2-2; TRBD2 is a possible D gene (5 bases). V was trimmed by 3 bases and J by 6 bases, leaving 14 bases between them. CDR1 is KGHSH, CDR2 LQKENI, per germline. The length of the CDR3 is 15 residues. CDR3 region: CASSPKADQAGELFF. In DNA form, the CDR3 reads TGTGCCAGCTCACCCAAAGCGGATCAGGCCGGGGAGCTGTTTTTT.

The genes are TRBV14 and TRBJ1-2, with D unclear. Looked up from germline, CDR1 is SGHDN and CDR2 is FVKESK. This CDR3 contains 12 residues. The V and J ends lost 1 base and 4 bases respectively, with 4 bases between them. Here the CDR3 reads CASSQGLYGYTF. CDR3 nucleotide sequence: TGTGCCAGCAGCCAAGGTCTCTATGGCTACACCTTC.

The V and J genes are TRBV29-1 and TRBJ1-2; D unclear. With 3 bases removed from V and 4 bases from J, the gap between germline ends came to 9 bases. CDR3 length: 12 amino acids. Looked up from germline, CDR1 is SQVTM and CDR2 is ANQGSEA. The CDR3 DNA reads TGCAGCGTTGATTTGGTTACCTATGGCTACACCTTC. It codes for CSVDLVTYGYTF.

This clone was observed a handful of times. The rearrangement uses TRBV6-6 and TRBJ2-2; D is unclear. Germline CDR1 MNHNY, CDR2 SVGAGI (reference sequence). This CDR3 has 13 amino acids. V was shortened by 11 bases and J by 5 bases, with 15 bases between the two germline ends. The CDR3 is CAERPTQTGELFF. CDR3 nucleotide sequence: TGTGCCGAACGACCCACGCAGACCGGGGAGCTGTTTTTT.

This sequence joins TRBV6-5 and TRBJ1-5; 7 nucleotides match TRBD1. The CDR3 runs 15 residues. Per the germline V gene, CDR1 is MNHEY and CDR2 is SVGAGI. V lost 5 bases and J lost 4; bases outside the gene matches: 8. The CDR3 loop is CASSRTTGPNQPQHF. The CDR3 nucleotides are TGTGCCAGCAGTCGCACGACAGGGCCTAATCAGCCCCAGCATTTT.

This rearrangement joins TRBV15 to TRBJ1-1, with TRBD1 as a possible D gene (6 bases). The germline V and J ends were trimmed by 0 bases and 1 base, with 12 bases remaining between them. Germline V lookup: CDR1 LNHNV, CDR2 YYDKDF (reference sequence). The CDR3 is made up of 16 amino acids. Here the CDR3 reads CATSRDGQGRNTEAFF. CDR3 coding DNA: TGTGCCACCAGCAGAGATGGGCAGGGGAGGAACACTGAAGCTTTCTTT.

The rearrangement uses TRBV6-5 and TRBJ2-7; possible D gene TRBD1, 5 bases. The germline V and J ends were trimmed by 0 bases and 3 bases, with 15 bases remaining between them. Germline CDR1 and CDR2: MNHEY and SVGAGI. The CDR3 is 16 amino acids. The CDR3 nucleotides read TGTGCCAGCAGTTACTCGATTGGGGCGGAGATCTACGAGCAGTACTTC. Amino acid sequence: CASSYSIGAEIYEQYF.

Only one count was recorded for this clone. The chain carries TRBV19 and TRBJ2-3, with 10 bases lining up with TRBD2. This CDR3 has 16 amino acids. The germline gives CDR1 LNHDA, CDR2 SQIVND (reference sequence). V was clipped by 1 base and J by 0 bases; unmatched bases: 1. The CDR3 coding sequence is TGTGCCAGTAGTATAGGGACTAGCGGAAGCACAGATACGCAGTATTTT. It is translated as CASSIGTSGSTDTQYF.

The chain recombines TRBV10-3 with TRBJ2-2; 14 bases align to TRBD2. CDR3 length: 20 amino acids. V shed 8 bases and J 0 bases; nucleotides not matched to a gene: 14. Germline CDR1 ENHRY, CDR2 SYGVKD. The CDR3 spells CAIHPGLAGETFTNTGELFF. For the CDR3, the DNA is TGTGCCATCCATCCGGGACTAGCGGGGGAGACGTTCACGAACACCGGGGAGCTGTTTTTT.

This clone occurred a few times. The V call is TRBV30, the J call TRBJ2-7; D may correspond to TRBD1 or TRBD2 (5 bases each). CDR1 is GTSNPN, CDR2 SVGIG, per germline (reference sequence). This CDR3 is 13 amino acids long. Trimming shortened V by 2 bases and J by 4 bases, and 12 bases separated the two germline ends. The CDR3 sequence: CAWSSGAGYEQYF. CDR3 in DNA: TGTGCCTGGAGTTCCGGGGCCGGGTACGAGCAGTACTTC.

The rearrangement links TRBV27 to TRBJ2-1; 7 nucleotides agree with TRBD2. Germline lookup yields CDR1 MNHEY and CDR2 SMNVEV (reference sequence). The CDR3 is made up of 15 amino acids. V lost 2 bases and J lost 0; bases outside the gene matches: 1. As DNA, the CDR3 is TGTGCCAGCAGTTTAGGGGGGGGCTCCTACAATGAGCAGTTCTTC. It is translated as CASSLGGGSYNEQFF.

The J gene is TRBJ2-3, the V gene TRBV29-1, with a weak D call TRBD2 (6 bases). With 5 bases removed from V and 5 bases from J, the gap between germline ends came to 26 bases. CDR3 length: 17 residues. CDR1 and CDR2 (germline): SQVTM, ANQGSEA. The CDR3 DNA is TGCAGCGTTAGTCGGTTGGGTAGCGGACCTCTTGGAGATACGCAGTATTTT. Encoded protein: CSVSRLGSGPLGDTQYF.

This chain joins TRBV27 and TRBJ2-6, with a tentative D call TRBD1 (5 bases). In germline, CDR1 is MNHEY, CDR2 SMNVEV (reference sequence). This CDR3 is built from 14 residues. V was shortened by 2 bases and J by 3 bases, with 5 bases between the two germline ends. This CDR3 reads CASSLQGGANVLTF. The CDR3 nucleotides read TGTGCCAGCAGTTTACAGGGTGGGGCCAACGTCCTGACTTTC.

Worth noting for this clone: Additional DNA sequences in this sample encode the identical CDR3. This chain links TRBV9 with TRBJ2-1; 11 nucleotides align to TRBD2. V shed 3 bases and J 4 bases; nucleotides not matched to a gene: 3. This CDR3 is 15 amino acids long. The germline V gene encodes CDR1 SGDLS and CDR2 YYNGEE. The CDR3 reads CASSAGTSGYNEQFF. The CDR3 region has the DNA TGTGCCAGCAGCGCCGGGACTAGCGGATACAATGAGCAGTTCTTC.

This chain joins TRBV28 and TRBJ2-1; TRBD2 might be the D (5 bases). Germline V gene sequence: CDR1 MDHEN, CDR2 SYDVKM. CDR3 size: 15 residues. Trimming removed 6 bases at V and 1 base at J, with 13 bases between. This chain's CDR3 is CASSYEGDSYNEQFF. The CDR3 DNA follows: TGTGCCAGCAGCTATGAGGGAGATTCCTACAATGAGCAGTTCTTC.

The gene calls are TRBV30 and TRBJ2-5, with D tentatively TRBD2 (5 bases). Germline CDR1 and CDR2: GTSNPN and SVGIG (reference sequence). V lost 1 base, J lost 11 bases, and 11 bases lay in between. The CDR3 covers 11 residues. The CDR3 DNA is TGTGCCTGGAGTGCCCCCGGGATGCAGTACTTC. It is translated as CAWSAPGMQYF.